This TCR beta chain was profiled in a study of tumor-infiltrating lymphocytes in primary liver carcinoma. Whole-study context: Resection treated the patients' primary liver carcinoma.

This clonotype showed up many times. Germline DNA was extracted alongside blood RNA, which was obtained from unsorted whole blood. Patients were treatment-naive with chronic HBV infection. The authors made TCR beta cDNA from approximately 500 ng total RNA with a constant-region primer. Libraries covering TCR beta were generated through three nested multiplex PCR rounds (using a slightly modified ARM-PCR). Primers for the first two PCR rounds were TRBV1-TRBV30 forward primers and a C-beta reverse primer (about 9 cycles per round). One entry per CDR3 protein, called by TCRdb with MiXCR from the multiplex PCR reads. Among 300,000 to 350,000 distinct CDR3 sequences listed, almost 65% were seen once. Trimming left V 2 bases short and J 4 bases short, with 0 bases between. The CDR3 extends over 11 amino acids. In germline, CDR1 is MNHNS, CDR2 SASEGT.

The V gene is TRBV6-1, the J gene TRBJ1-5, with no clear D. The clonotype was recovered from a middle-aged man with primary liver carcinoma and hepatitis B virus infection. What was sequenced was peripheral blood. CDR3 DNA: TGTGCCAGCAGTGAAAATCAGCCCCAGCATTTT. Translation: CASSENQPQHF.